Sequencing of this TCR beta chain was carried out in a study of T cells in women clearing cervical HPV infection. In the study overall: Blood came at first lesion visit for cases, post-clearance for controls.

Profiling relied on immunoSEQ multiplex PCR, and the TCRdb table lists in-frame clones only, not all of them. The sample holds over 30,000 clones. On this clone itself: Its target is unknown. The read ends 3 residues shy of where the CDR3 ends; the end is completed using the germline J gene.

Study-wide results and caveats: Cases carried less TRBV6-7 than controls: about 0.1% versus 0.15%. Richness plus V gene abundances separated cases from controls with AUC around 0.8.

The CDR3 runs 13 residues. The germline CDR1 and CDR2 sequences are GTSNPN and SVGIG (reference sequence). V dropped 8 bases and J dropped 0 bases, with 13 bases sitting between them. The origin of this receptor is a woman between 18 and 69 years old with a cervical HPV16 infection that either progressed to CIN3+ or cleared (not recorded which). The chain joins TRBV30 to TRBJ1-2; D possibly corresponds to TRBD1 (5 bases). Sequencing was done on a sample of blood buffy coat. The sequenced part of the CDR3 DNA is TGTGCCGCACTTCGGGGGGCTAACTATGGC. Its protein product is CAALRGANYG. The whole CDR3 is CAALRGANYGYTF.